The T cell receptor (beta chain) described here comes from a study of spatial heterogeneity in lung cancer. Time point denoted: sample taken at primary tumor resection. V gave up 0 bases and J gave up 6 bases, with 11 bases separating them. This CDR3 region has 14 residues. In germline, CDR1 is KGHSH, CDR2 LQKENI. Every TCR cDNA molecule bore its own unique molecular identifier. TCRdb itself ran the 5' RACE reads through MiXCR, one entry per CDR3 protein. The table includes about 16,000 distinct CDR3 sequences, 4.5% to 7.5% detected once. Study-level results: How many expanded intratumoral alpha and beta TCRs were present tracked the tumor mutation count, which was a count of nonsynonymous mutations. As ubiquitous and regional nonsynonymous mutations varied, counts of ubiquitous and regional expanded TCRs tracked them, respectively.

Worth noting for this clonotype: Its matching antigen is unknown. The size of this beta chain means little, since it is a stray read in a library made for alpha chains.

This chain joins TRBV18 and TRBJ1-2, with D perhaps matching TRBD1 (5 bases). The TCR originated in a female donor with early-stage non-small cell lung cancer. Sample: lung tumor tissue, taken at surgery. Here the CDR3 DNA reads TGTGCCAGCTCACCACCGGGGCAGTCACATGGCTACACCTTC. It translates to CASSPPGQSHGYTF.